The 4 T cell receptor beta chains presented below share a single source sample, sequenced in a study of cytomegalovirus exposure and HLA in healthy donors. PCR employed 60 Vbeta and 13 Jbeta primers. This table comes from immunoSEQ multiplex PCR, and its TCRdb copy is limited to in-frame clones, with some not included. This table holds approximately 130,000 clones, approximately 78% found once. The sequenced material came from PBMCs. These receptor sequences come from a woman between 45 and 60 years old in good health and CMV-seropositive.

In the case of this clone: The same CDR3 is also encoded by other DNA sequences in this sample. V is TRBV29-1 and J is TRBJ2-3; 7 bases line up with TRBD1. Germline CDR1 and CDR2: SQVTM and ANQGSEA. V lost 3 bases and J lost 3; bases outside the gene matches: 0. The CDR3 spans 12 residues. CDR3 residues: CSVDRGTDTQYF. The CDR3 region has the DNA TGCAGCGTTGACAGGGGGACAGATACGCAGTATTTT.

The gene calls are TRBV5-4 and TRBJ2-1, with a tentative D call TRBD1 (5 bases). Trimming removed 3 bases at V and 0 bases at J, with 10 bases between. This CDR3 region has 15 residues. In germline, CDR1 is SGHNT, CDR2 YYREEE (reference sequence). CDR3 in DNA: TGTGCCAGCAGCTGGGGCAGGAGCTCCTACAATGAGCAGTTCTTC. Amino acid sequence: CASSWGRSSYNEQFF.

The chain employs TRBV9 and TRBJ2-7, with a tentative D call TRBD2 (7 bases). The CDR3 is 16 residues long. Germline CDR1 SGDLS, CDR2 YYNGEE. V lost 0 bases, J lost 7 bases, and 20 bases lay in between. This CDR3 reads CASSVGIMGGRLEQYF. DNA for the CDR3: TGTGCCAGCAGCGTAGGAATAATGGGGGGGCGATTGGAGCAGTACTTC.

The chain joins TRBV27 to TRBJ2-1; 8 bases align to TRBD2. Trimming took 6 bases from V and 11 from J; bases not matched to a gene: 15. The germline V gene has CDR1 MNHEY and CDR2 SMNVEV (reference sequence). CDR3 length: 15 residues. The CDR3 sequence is CASRDSGGPQIKQFF. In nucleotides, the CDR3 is TGTGCCAGCAGGGATTCGGGGGGGCCTCAAATAAAGCAGTTCTTC.